The TCR beta chain described here comes from a study of blood T cell repertoires in COVID-19 (dated by TCRdb to the early 2020s). Broadly, across the study: Collaborator samples came from the United States, Italy and Spain and covered acute and convalescent phases of COVID-19. The repertoires were released in a freely available public database intended as a resource for research on the immune response to SARS-CoV-2. Where HLA class I and class II types were available, the types were taken from metadata supplied by the sample provider, not from assay-based typing. The dataset comprised deeply sampled blood TCRbeta repertoires from subjects exposed to, actively infected with, or recovered from COVID-19. The prospective study material was composed of cDNA or gDNA derived from T cells, B-cell-depleted T cells, or PBMCs. The sample metadata nearly always contained a de-identified subject ID, COVID-19 status, age in years and sex. Samples came from the ongoing ImmuneRACE study (first 160 participants) plus 1,254 subjects from 6 global collaborators.

As regards this clone: Its recognized antigen is unknown. There are no base qualities to consult, and no much larger clone falls within one base.

V and J are truncated by 1 base and 4 bases respectively, leaving an intervening sequence of 8 bases. CDR1 and CDR2 were assigned from the germline V gene as LGHNA and YSLEER. Its CDR3 holds 13 amino acids, cysteine through phenylalanine. CDR3 DNA only is kept here, 39 bases in frame from base 1. Study-level results and caveats: Clinical and demographic metadata were provided uncurated, with the amount varying by source and participant.

The immunoSEQ Assay, a bias-controlled multiplex PCR, was used to amplify TCRbeta CDR3 regions from genomic DNA. Concerning the study's data processing: The number of nucleated cells in each sample was estimated by amplification of reference gene primers within the assay. Sequence reads were collapsed and filtered to measure the absolute abundance of every unique TCRbeta CDR3 rearrangement. For each sample, productive Simpson clonality was calculated as the square root of Simpson's diversity index across productive rearrangements. The table comes from immuneACCESS by way of TCRdb, which keeps in-frame sequences with V and J called. Part of the clones is missing from these tables; in studies checked, under half for an unresolved V gene and the rest for unknown reasons. V and J calls and clone size are copied from that table; D and trimming were computed from the DNA. The sample table holds about 130,000 clones, of which about 85% were seen once. Approximately 8.7% of the sample comes from the top ten.

The collaborating institutions used their own protocols to collect whole blood in K2EDTA tubes. Collaborator samples were shipped for TCRbeta analysis as frozen whole blood, isolated PBMCs, or DNA extracted from either sample type. This receptor chain uses TRBV4-3 and TRBJ2-7; TRBD2 is a possible D gene, resting on 6 matching bases. The sequence derives from a man in his forties with active or convalescent COVID-19. Input material: peripheral blood. The CDR3 in this case is CASSQVGGYEQYF. The sequenced DNA is TGCGCCAGCAGCCAAGTGGGGGGTTACGAGCAGTACTTC.